Listed below are T cell receptor beta chains from one sample, sequenced in a study of blood T cell repertoires in COVID-19. This table comes from immunoSEQ multiplex PCR, and its TCRdb copy is limited to in-frame clones, with some not included. The top ten hold approximately 3.8% of the sample, which has 200,000 to 300,000 clones, 88% seen once. Material for sequencing was peripheral blood. The receptors shown here come from a man between 60 and 70 years old who had recovered from COVID-19. CDR3s include the opening cysteine and the closing phenylalanine or tryptophan. D genes are given only for firm matches. Some rows have no size entry. The others give once, few or many, or a class for an expanded clone.

J gene,D gene,V gene,clone size,CDR3 protein,CDR3 DNA
TRBJ1-2,.,TRBV5-8,.,CASSLEPGRSGYTF,TGTGCCAGCAGCTTGGAACCAGGGCGGAGTGGCTACACCTTC
TRBJ2-1,TRBD2,TRBV6-2/TRBV6-3,once,CASSPGLVPRYNEQFF,TGTGCCAGCAGTCCGGGACTAGTCCCCCGCTACAATGAGCAGTTCTTC
TRBJ2-7,TRBD1,TRBV14,few,CASSQGQGVTYEQYF,TGTGCCAGCAGCCAGGGACAGGGAGTAACCTACGAGCAGTACTTC
TRBJ2-6,.,TRBV18,.,CASSRGDLRSGANVLTF,TGTGCCAGCTCACGGGGGGACCTCCGCTCTGGGGCCAACGTCCTGACTTTC
TRBJ1-4,.,TRBV9,.,CASSGPGGGEKLFF,TGTGCCAGCAGCGGCCCCGGGGGGGGTGAAAAACTGTTTTTT
TRBJ2-5,.,TRBV7-9,.,CASSSKGETQYF,TGTGCCAGCAGCTCGAAGGGGGAGACCCAGTACTTC
TRBJ2-1,TRBD2,TRBV4-2,few,CASSQDHSGGRYNEQFF,TGTGCCAGCAGCCAAGATCATAGCGGGGGGCGGTACAATGAGCAGTTCTTC
TRBJ2-7,.,TRBV9,.,CASSVGQGMDEQYF,TGTGCCAGCAGCGTCGGCCAGGGTATGGACGAGCAGTACTTC
TRBJ2-1,.,TRBV6-5,once,CASSYLRGFEQFF,TGTGCCAGCAGTTACCTGCGGGGCTTTGAGCAGTTCTTC
TRBJ1-4,.,TRBV7-6,.,CASSSRDIREKLFF,TGTGCCAGCAGCTCCCGGGACATACGCGAAAAACTGTTTTTT
TRBJ1-3,TRBD1,TRBV9,.,CASSVAVTGFSGNTIYF,TGTGCCAGCAGCGTAGCTGTGACAGGGTTCTCCGGAAACACCATATATTTT
TRBJ1-2,.,TRBV7-3,.,CASSLNMGSYGYTF,TGTGCCAGCAGCTTAAATATGGGGAGCTATGGCTACACCTTC
TRBJ2-1,TRBD2,TRBV5-1,.,CASSPPGLAGNNEQFF,TGCGCCAGCAGCCCGCCGGGACTAGCGGGGAACAATGAGCAGTTCTTC
TRBJ2-3,TRBD1,TRBV11-2,.,CASSSKTGRADTQYF,TGTGCCAGCAGCTCCAAGACAGGGCGGGCAGATACGCAGTATTTT
TRBJ2-3,TRBD2,TRBV3-1/TRBV3-2,.,CASSLRLAGSTDTQYF,TGTGCCAGCAGCCTTCGACTAGCGGGGTCCACAGATACGCAGTATTTT
TRBJ1-2,.,TRBV7-9,.,CASSLDSYGYTF,TGTGCCAGCAGCTTGGACAGTTATGGCTACACCTTC
TRBJ2-2,.,TRBV7-9,.,CASSLALGDTGELFF,TGTGCCAGCAGCTTAGCGCTGGGAGACACCGGGGAGCTGTTTTTT
TRBJ2-5,.,TRBV3-1/TRBV3-2,.,CASSQGLTAQETQYF,TGTGCCAGCAGCCAAGGGCTGACAGCCCAAGAGACCCAGTACTTC
TRBJ2-5,.,TRBV7-9,once,CASSFFQGQETQYF,TGTGCCAGCAGCTTTTTTCAGGGTCAAGAGACCCAGTACTTC
TRBJ1-4,.,TRBV7-9,.,CASSIGQSTNEKLFF,TGTGCCAGCAGCATTGGACAGTCAACTAATGAAAAACTGTTTTTT
TRBJ1-1,.,TRBV5-1,.,CASSRVATGPNTEAFF,TGCGCCAGCAGCCGAGTCGCAACAGGGCCTAACACTGAAGCTTTCTTT
TRBJ2-3,.,TRBV2,.,CASSEFAGSTDTQYF,TGTGCCAGCAGTGAGTTTGCAGGAAGCACAGATACGCAGTATTTT
TRBJ1-3,.,TRBV3-1/TRBV3-2,once,CASSLGLISGNTIYF,TGTGCCAGCAGCCTGGGACTAATCTCTGGAAACACCATATATTTT
TRBJ2-3,TRBD1,TRBV19,once,CASSPDRGWPDTQYF,TGTGCCAGTAGTCCGGACAGGGGGTGGCCAGATACGCAGTATTTT
TRBJ1-1,.,TRBV27,.,CASSLSVAASEAFF,TGTGCCAGCAGTTTATCAGTTGCGGCATCTGAAGCTTTCTTT
TRBJ2-2,.,TRBV9,.,CASSDLGGELFF,TGTGCCAGCAGCGACCTAGGAGGGGAGCTGTTTTTT
TRBJ1-3,.,TRBV6-5,.,CASSREFSGNTIYF,TGTGCCAGCAGCCGAGAGTTCTCTGGAAACACCATATATTTT
TRBJ1-4,.,TRBV5-1,.,CASSLDRVNEKLFF,TGCGCCAGCAGCTTGGACAGGGTTAATGAAAAACTGTTTTTT